The 4 T cell receptor beta chains below come from one sample, sequenced in a study of CD4 T cells in relation to SARS-CoV-2 and coronaviruses (dated by TCRdb to about 2021). CD4+ T cells from unexposed donors were collected before the COVID-19 pandemic (2011-2018). Library preparation was by the immunoSEQ multiplex PCR assay. Not all clones reach the TCRdb copy of this immuneACCESS table, which keeps in-frame sequences only. Checked studies attribute under half of the gap to unresolved V genes and leave the rest unexplained. A total of about 59,000 clones appear in this sample, roughly 89% of them only once. The ten biggest clones cover about 1.5% of the sample. Sequencing was carried out using memory CD4+ T cells from PBMCs. The sample's cell subset or site, from its label and the paper: memory (non-naive) CD4+ T cells. The receptors shown here come from a human donor in good health.

The rearrangement joins TRBV3-1 (or the pseudogene TRBV3-2) to TRBJ1-6, with TRBD1 as a possible D gene (5 bases). CDR1 is LGHDT and CDR2 is YNNKEL in the germline V gene (reference sequence). V lost 1 base and J lost 10, with 8 bases in between. The CDR3 loop spans 13 amino acids. The CDR3 DNA is TGTGCCAGCAGCCAAGGAGGGGCCTCACCCCTCCACTTT. Translation gives CASSQGGASPLHF.

The chain couples TRBV29-1 to TRBJ2-2, with D perhaps TRBD1 or TRBD2 (6 bases each). The CDR3 covers 14 residues. V lost 3 bases to trimming and J lost 3 bases, with 11 bases between them. The V gene's germline CDR1 is SQVTM and CDR2 ANQGSEA. This chain's CDR3 is CSVDRGRDTGELFF. In DNA, the CDR3 is TGCAGCGTTGATCGGGGGCGAGACACCGGGGAGCTGTTTTTT.

The gene calls are TRBV12-3 or TRBV12-4 and TRBJ1-3; a possible D gene is TRBD1 (6 bases). V was shortened by 6 bases and J by 5 bases, with 11 bases between the two germline ends. This CDR3 region has 13 residues. The CDR3 protein is CASRIQGRNTIYF. CDR3 in DNA: TGTGCCAGCAGGATACAGGGTCGAAACACCATATATTTT.

The J gene is TRBJ2-7, the V gene TRBV6-2 or TRBV6-3; D remains unclear. Germline CDR1 is MNHEY and CDR2 is SVGEGT. The CDR3 is made up of 11 amino acids. V dropped 5 bases and J dropped 5 bases, with 7 bases sitting between them. The CDR3 sequence is CASSPLNEQYF. DNA for the CDR3: TGTGCCAGCAGTCCATTGAACGAGCAGTACTTC.